This passage covers 8 T cell receptor beta chains from one sample sequenced in a study of chemoradiotherapy in HPV16-positive cancers. Data came from immunoSEQ multiplex PCR; TCRdb stores just in-frame clones and leaves some out. The sample consists of under 3,000 clones, roughly three quarters of them appearing once. Specimen collection occurred from a patient who underwent chemoradiotherapy. Every receptor here comes from a human donor with HPV-associated anogenital cancer.

This chain uses TRBV19 with TRBJ1-6; 9 bases match TRBD1. The CDR3 spans 15 residues. In germline, CDR1 is LNHDA, CDR2 SQIVND (reference sequence). The ends lost 5 bases at V and 5 bases at J; junction bases unmatched: 4. CDR3 sequence: CASSSRDRDNSPLHF. In DNA, the CDR3 is TGTGCCAGTAGTTCCCGGGACAGGGATAATTCACCCCTCCACTTT.

This rearrangement joins TRBV7-9 to TRBJ1-1; D not resolved. Trimming pared 4 bases from V and 0 bases from J, leaving 9 bases between. Germline loops: CDR1 SEHNR, CDR2 FQNEAQ (reference sequence). The CDR3 has 14 residues. The CDR3 DNA reads as TGTGCCAGCAGCTCGTCTGGCGTGAACACTGAAGCTTTCTTT. This translates into CASSSSGVNTEAFF.

The genes are TRBV7-8 and TRBJ2-2; D possibly corresponds to TRBD2 (5 bases). In germline, CDR1 is SGHVS, CDR2 FQNEAQ. V lost 0 bases, J lost 1 base, and 12 bases lay in between. The CDR3 is made up of 17 amino acids. The CDR3 region has the DNA TGTGCCAGCAGCTTAGCGGGCCGGGGAGTGAACACCGGGGAGCTGTTTTTT. Translation gives CASSLAGRGVNTGELFF. The whole variable domain, filled in from reference TRBV7-8 and TRBJ2-2, reads GAGVSQSPRYKVAKRGQDVALRCDPISGHVSLFWYQQALGQGPEFLTYFQNEAQLDKSGLPSDRFFAERPEGSVSTLKIQRTQQEDSAVYLCASSLAGRGVNTGELFFGEGSRLTVL.

The V and J genes are TRBV18 and TRBJ1-2, with 7 bases identical to TRBD1. This CDR3 contains 14 residues. The V gene end was trimmed by 4 bases and the J gene end by 3 bases; junction bases not matched to a gene: 5. CDR1 KGHSH and CDR2 LQKENI come from the germline V gene. The CDR3 nucleotides read TGTGCCAGCTCACATCCAGGGACAGACTATGGCTACACCTTC. Its translation is CASSHPGTDYGYTF.

The chain is built from TRBV7-2 and TRBJ2-3, with 8 nucleotides matching TRBD1. This CDR3 is built from 16 residues. V shed 1 base, J shed 2 bases, and the junction held 5 bases outside the gene matches. Germline V gene sequence: CDR1 SGHTA, CDR2 FQGNSA. CDR3 coding DNA: TGTGCCAGCAGCTTAGAGGGACAGGTGTCCACAGATACGCAGTATTTT. This codes for CASSLEGQVSTDTQYF.

This clone was picked up one time. The chain couples TRBV5-6 to TRBJ1-4; D unclear. With 1 base removed from V and 8 bases from J, the gap between germline ends came to 21 bases. The CDR3 covers 17 residues. The V gene's germline CDR1 is SGHDT and CDR2 YYEEEE. CDR3 protein: CASSLQVGKTLQEKLFF. Here the CDR3 DNA reads TGTGCCAGCAGCTTGCAGGTGGGCAAGACCCTACAAGAAAAACTGTTTTTT.

The chain links TRBV7-9 to TRBJ1-2; 8 bases are shared with TRBD1. J gave up 5 bases and V 1 base, and 9 bases lay outside the gene matches. The CDR3 totals 16 residues. From germline, CDR1 is SEHNR and CDR2 FQNEAQ (reference sequence). CDR3: CASSLEGTGRLYGYTF. The CDR3 bases are TGTGCCAGCAGCTTAGAAGGGACAGGTCGCCTTTATGGCTACACCTTC.

This chain links TRBV28 with TRBJ2-1; D unclear. The CDR3 loop spans 13 amino acids. V shed 2 bases and J shed 6 bases, with 8 bases lying between them. Germline V gene data show CDR1 as MDHEN and CDR2 as SYDVKM. In DNA, the CDR3 is TGTGCCAGCAGTTTAGCCCATAGCAATGAGCAGTTCTTC. Its protein product is CASSLAHSNEQFF.